The rows below give T cell receptor beta chains drawn from one sample of a study of blood T cell repertoires in COVID-19. Generated by immunoSEQ multiplex PCR, the TCRdb table keeps only in-frame clones and is missing some. The sample includes almost 200,000 clones, 70% to 90% seen only once; the top ten take approximately 0.75%. What was sequenced was peripheral blood. The receptors here all came from a woman in her 70s with acute or convalescent COVID-19. Each CDR3 is given with its conserved first and last residue. A D gene is named only where the DNA matches it firmly. Size tells how often a clone was seen (once, few, many) or the class of an expanded clone, and some rows leave it out.

d_call j_call v_call clone_size cdr3_length cdr3_aa cdr3_nt
. TRBJ1-1 TRBV2 . 13 CASMILPRSMAFF TGTGCCAGCATGATTCTCCCCCGGAGTATGGCTTTCTTT
TRBD2 TRBJ2-7 TRBV5-4 . 15 CASSPGASGAYEQYF TGTGCCAGCAGTCCTGGAGCTAGCGGGGCCTACGAGCAGTACTTC
TRBD2 TRBJ2-1 TRBV7-8 . 15 CASRSGTSGHNEQFF TGTGCCAGCAGATCCGGGACTAGCGGGCACAATGAGCAGTTCTTC
. TRBJ1-1 TRBV10-3 . 13 CATRQEPNTEAFF TGTGCCACCCGACAGGAACCGAACACTGAAGCTTTCTTT
. TRBJ2-5 TRBV9 . 14 CASSVGEYQETQYF TGTGCCAGCAGCGTAGGAGAGTACCAAGAGACCCAGTACTTC
. TRBJ2-3 TRBV27 . 14 CASSMTGGRDTQYF TGTGCCAGCAGTATGACAGGAGGAAGAGATACGCAGTATTTT
TRBD1 TRBJ1-2 TRBV6-5 few 12 CASSQGATGYTF TGTGCCAGCAGTCAGGGGGCGACCGGCTACACCTTC
. TRBJ2-2 TRBV7-9 once 15 CASSPAGADTGELFF TGTGCCAGCAGCCCCGCGGGGGCAGACACCGGGGAGCTGTTTTTT
. TRBJ2-3 TRBV18 . 15 CASSLSGSSTDTQYF TGTGCCAGCTCACTCTCCGGGTCTAGCACAGATACGCAGTATTTT
TRBD2 TRBJ2-3 TRBV28 . 14 CASSLSGKTDTQYF TGTGCCAGCAGTTTAAGCGGGAAGACAGATACGCAGTATTTT
. TRBJ2-3 TRBV12-3/TRBV12-4 . 13 CASSFTEAGTQYF TGTGCCAGCAGTTTTACCGAAGCGGGTACGCAGTATTTT
TRBD2 TRBJ2-3 TRBV2 . 17 CASRDLAGGRITDTQYF TGTGCCAGCAGGGACCTAGCGGGGGGAAGGATCACAGATACGCAGTATTTT
. TRBJ2-1 TRBV4-1 once 15 CASSQPPFRANEQFF TGCGCCAGCAGCCAACCTCCCTTCAGGGCGAATGAGCAGTTCTTC
. TRBJ1-2 TRBV27 . 15 CASSSSVGQLYGYTF TGTGCCAGCAGTTCAAGCGTTGGACAACTATATGGCTACACCTTC
. TRBJ2-7 TRBV20-1 . 11 CSASNGYEQYF TGCAGTGCTAGTAACGGGTACGAGCAGTACTTC
. TRBJ2-7 TRBV3-1/TRBV3-2 few 15 CASSQDRSRAYEQYF TGTGCCAGCAGCCAAGATCGTAGCCGCGCCTACGAGCAGTACTTC
. TRBJ1-3 TRBV10-1 few 15 CASSDGGNSGNTIYF TGCGCCAGCAGTGATGGAGGGAACTCTGGAAACACCATATATTTT
. TRBJ1-1 TRBV11-2 . 14 CASSPGPGNTEAFF TGTGCCAGCAGCCCCGGTCCGGGGAACACTGAAGCTTTCTTT